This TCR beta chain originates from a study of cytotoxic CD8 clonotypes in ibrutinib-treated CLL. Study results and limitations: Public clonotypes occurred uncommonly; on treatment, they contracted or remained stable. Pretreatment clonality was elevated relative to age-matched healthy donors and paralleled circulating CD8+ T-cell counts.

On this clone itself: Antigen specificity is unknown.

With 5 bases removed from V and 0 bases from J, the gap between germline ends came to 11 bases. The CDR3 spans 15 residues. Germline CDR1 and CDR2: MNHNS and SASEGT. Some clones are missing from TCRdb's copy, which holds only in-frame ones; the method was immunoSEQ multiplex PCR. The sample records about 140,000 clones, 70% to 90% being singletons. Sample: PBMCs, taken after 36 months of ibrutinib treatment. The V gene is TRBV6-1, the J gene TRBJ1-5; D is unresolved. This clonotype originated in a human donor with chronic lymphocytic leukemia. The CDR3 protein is CASSRFGYSNQPQHF. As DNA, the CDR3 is TGTGCCAGCAGTCGCTTTGGGTATAGCAATCAGCCCCAGCATTTT.